This T cell receptor beta chain is drawn from a study of vaccination effects on CD4 cells after COVID-19. For the study at large: The participants, recipients of two vaccine doses, got either BNT162b2 or mRNA-1273. Study-wide results and limits: Cross-reactivity toward common cold coronaviruses was confined to only 1 of 255 vaccine-induced clones in healthy vaccinees. Sampling in the study covered few convalescent patients and included no early post-infection timepoints.

Worth noting for this clone: Its antigen is unidentified.

Expansion of antigen-specific CD4+ T cells with viral peptide pools was carried out by the ViraFEST assay before sequencing. The culture ran for 10 to 11 days, and then CD4+ T cells were isolated. People in the vaccine group had not been infected with SARS-CoV-2 before, and their nucleocapsid antibodies were negative. The culture medium for over 1.5 million PBMC per well included 9.5 to 10 IU/ml IL-2 and around 10 ug/ml peptides. Measured with immunoSEQ multiplex PCR; TCRdb has only the in-frame clones, and not every one. The repertoire has under 70,000 clones, roughly 75% of them found once; the top ten carry roughly 3.5%. The starting material was CD4+ T cells from PBMCs cultured with HCoV-OC43 spike peptides, obtained before COVID-19 vaccination. Noted subset: HCoV-OC43 spike overlapping peptide pool stimulation. The sequence was collected from a human donor who received a COVID-19 vaccine.

The CDR3: CASSLGGTGLAEQFF. In DNA form, the CDR3 reads TGTGCCAGCAGCTTAGGGGGGACAGGCCTGGCTGAGCAGTTCTTC. This sequence joins TRBV7-2 and TRBJ2-1; 8 nucleotides agree with TRBD1. The CDR3 runs 15 residues. Germline V gene data show CDR1 as SGHTA and CDR2 as FQGNSA. With 1 base clipped from V and 9 bases from J, the junction kept 8 bases outside the gene matches.